Shown below are 12 T cell receptor beta chains from a single sample sequenced in a study of shared T cell receptors in the human thymus. Using immunoSEQ multiplex PCR, the repertoire was profiled, and TCRdb retains in-frame clones only, with some absent. Among about 660,000 clones, more than 70% were seen once, and the ten largest hold about 0.0094%. These data were also filed under a second study, of human thymus T cells.

The sample taken for sequencing was thymocytes. The receptors stem from a boy younger than two with a congenital heart defect.

This clone has only one observation. J is TRBJ2-1 and V is TRBV4-1; 11 bases are a match to TRBD2. The J segment lost 9 bases and the V segment lost 3 bases, leaving 4 bases of the junction unmatched. CDR3 length: 14 amino acids. Looked up from germline, CDR1 is MGHRA and CDR2 is YSYEKL. CDR3 amino acids: CASSHKGLAVEQFF. As DNA, the CDR3 is TGCGCCAGCAGCCACAAGGGACTAGCGGTTGAGCAGTTCTTC.

The chain is built from TRBV28 and TRBJ2-6; TRBD1 agrees at 8 bases. V trimming: 3 bases; J trimming: 3 bases; junction bases outside the gene matches: 10. From germline, CDR1 is MDHEN and CDR2 SYDVKM. This CDR3 comprises 18 residues. For the CDR3, the DNA is TGTGCCAGCAGTTTCCCAGAGACCGGGACAGGTGGGGCCAACGTCCTGACTTTC. Amino acid sequence: CASSFPETGTGGANVLTF.

The V gene is TRBV14, the J gene TRBJ2-7, with D possibly being TRBD2 (5 bases). CDR3 length: 16 residues. Germline-derived CDR1 and CDR2 are SGHDN and FVKESK. V was trimmed by 4 bases and J by 2 bases, leaving 18 bases between them. CDR3 protein: CASSLHVGGSAYEQYF. For the CDR3, the DNA is TGTGCCAGCAGCCTCCACGTCGGCGGGTCGGCCTACGAGCAGTACTTC.

The chain couples TRBV9 to TRBJ2-3; D might be TRBD2 (6 bases). Germline V lookup: CDR1 SGDLS, CDR2 YYNGEE. The CDR3 has 12 amino acids. Trimming left V 5 bases short and J 3 bases short, with 7 bases between. This CDR3 is CASRGGTDTQYF. The CDR3 DNA reads as TGTGCCAGCAGGGGGGGTACAGATACGCAGTATTTT.

J is TRBJ1-3 and V is TRBV5-1, with 7 bases identical to TRBD1. Per germline, CDR1 SGHRS and CDR2 YFSETQ. After removal of 2 bases from V and 8 bases from J, the junction contained 7 bases not matched to a gene. The CDR3 totals 14 residues. CDR3 residues: CASSLDRARDTIYF. The CDR3 nucleotides read TGCGCCAGCAGCTTAGACAGGGCACGGGACACCATATATTTT.

The rearrangement links TRBV10-3 to TRBJ2-2, with TRBD1 matching 7 bases. Trimming took 6 bases from V and 3 from J; bases not matched to a gene: 7. Germline CDR1 and CDR2: ENHRY and SYGVKD. This CDR3 is 15 amino acids long. The CDR3 loop is CAIRPRQGHTGELFF. Here the CDR3 DNA reads TGTGCCATCAGGCCCAGACAGGGTCACACCGGGGAGCTGTTTTTT.

The genes are TRBV4-1 and TRBJ2-3; 12 bases match TRBD2. V lost 0 bases and J lost 5; bases outside the gene matches: 9. From germline, CDR1 is MGHRA and CDR2 YSYEKL. The CDR3 extends over 18 amino acids. This chain's CDR3 is CASSQESRTSGKVDTQYF. CDR3 DNA sequence: TGCGCCAGCAGCCAAGAGTCCCGGACTAGCGGGAAGGTAGATACGCAGTATTTT.

In the case of this clone: The sample contains more than one DNA sequence encoding this CDR3. This rearrangement joins TRBV28 to TRBJ1-1; no clear D. Germline lookup yields CDR1 MDHEN and CDR2 SYDVKM. This CDR3 has 12 residues. V was pared by 2 bases and J by 5 bases, with 6 bases between. CDR3 residues: CASSLRGTEAFF. In DNA, the CDR3 is TGTGCCAGCAGTTTAAGAGGAACTGAAGCTTTCTTT.

The chain recombines TRBV5-1 with TRBJ2-2; D unclear. The germline V and J ends were trimmed by 2 bases and 3 bases, with 2 bases remaining between them. CDR1 SGHRS and CDR2 YFSETQ come from the germline V gene. CDR3 length: 12 residues. CDR3 protein: CASSFYTGELFF. The CDR3 nucleotides are TGCGCCAGCAGCTTCTACACCGGGGAGCTGTTTTTT.

The chain couples TRBV11-2 to TRBJ2-7, with 9 nucleotides matching TRBD2. V lost 4 bases to trimming and J lost 4 bases; unmatched junction nucleotides: 11. The CDR3 loop spans 16 amino acids. The germline CDR1 and CDR2 sequences are SGHAT and FQNNGV. The DNA for the CDR3 is TGTGCCAGCAGCTCCCCTTCTAGCGGGGTGAGATACGAGCAGTACTTC. This gives the protein CASSSPSSGVRYEQYF. Full variable domain (remainder filled in from reference TRBV11-2 and TRBJ2-7): EAGVAQSPRYKIIEKRQSVAFWCNPISGHATLYWYQQILGQGPKLLIQFQNNGVVDDSQLPKDRFSAERLKGVDSTLKIQPAKLEDSAVYLCASSSPSSGVRYEQYFGPGTRLTVT.

The rearrangement uses TRBV15 and TRBJ2-7; 8 bases match TRBD1. Unmatched junction bases numbered 5, after V lost 4 bases and J lost 0 bases. Germline assignment: CDR1 LNHNV and CDR2 YYDKDF (reference sequence). The CDR3 runs to 15 residues. The CDR3 loop reads CATSKDRETSYEQYF. CDR3 coding DNA: TGTGCCACCAGCAAGGACAGGGAAACCTCCTACGAGCAGTACTTC.

The V and J genes are TRBV4-3 and TRBJ2-1, with D tentatively TRBD2 (6 bases). CDR1 and CDR2 from the germline V gene are LGHNA and YSLEER. CDR3 length equals 16 residues. The ends were cut back, 4 bases at V and 0 bases at J, with 13 bases in the middle. Here the CDR3 DNA reads TGCGCCAGCAGCCTAAGGGTGGGGGGCTCCTACAATGAGCAGTTCTTC. Its translation: CASSLRVGGSYNEQFF.